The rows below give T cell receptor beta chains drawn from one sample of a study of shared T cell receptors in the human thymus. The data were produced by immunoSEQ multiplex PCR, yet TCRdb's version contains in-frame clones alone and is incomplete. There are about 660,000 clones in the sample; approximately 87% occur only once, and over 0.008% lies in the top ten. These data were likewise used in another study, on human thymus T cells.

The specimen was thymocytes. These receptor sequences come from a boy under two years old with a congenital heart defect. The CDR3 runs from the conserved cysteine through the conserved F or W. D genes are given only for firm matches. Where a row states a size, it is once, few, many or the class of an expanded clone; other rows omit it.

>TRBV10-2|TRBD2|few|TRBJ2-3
CASSEPLAESTDTQYF
TGCGCCAGCAGTGAGCCACTAGCGGAGTCCACAGATACGCAGTATTTT
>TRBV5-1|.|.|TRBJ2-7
CASSGPRTEHYEQYF
TGCGCCAGCAGCGGGCCACGGACAGAGCACTACGAGCAGTACTTC
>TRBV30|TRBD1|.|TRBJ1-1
CAWSVPRQGTTRAFF
TGTGCCTGGAGTGTACCCCGACAGGGGACCACGCGGGCTTTCTTT
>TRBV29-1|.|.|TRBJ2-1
CSASPVEVENNEQFF
TGCAGCGCCTCCCCGGTTGAGGTGGAAAACAATGAGCAGTTCTTC
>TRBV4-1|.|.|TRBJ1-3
CASSQEVRPVPSGNTIYF
TGCGCCAGCAGCCAAGAGGTCAGGCCAGTACCCTCTGGAAACACCATATATTTT
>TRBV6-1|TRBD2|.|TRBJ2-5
CASSEASEGTSAQETQYF
TGTGCCAGCAGTGAAGCATCTGAGGGTACTAGCGCCCAAGAGACCCAGTACTTC
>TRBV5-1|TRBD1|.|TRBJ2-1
CASSLQGARYNEQFF
TGCGCCAGCAGCTTGCAGGGGGCCCGGTACAATGAGCAGTTCTTC
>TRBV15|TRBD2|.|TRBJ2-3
CATSRDISLAGEQPSTDTQYF
TGTGCCACCAGCAGAGATATATCGCTAGCGGGAGAGCAGCCTAGCACAGATACGCAGTATTTT
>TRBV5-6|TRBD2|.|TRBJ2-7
CASSLREEGEQYF
TGTGCCAGCAGCTTGCGGGAGGAGGGCGAGCAGTACTTC
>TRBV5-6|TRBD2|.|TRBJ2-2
CASSWATSDTGELFF
TGTGCCAGCAGCTGGGCGACTAGCGACACCGGGGAGCTGTTTTTT
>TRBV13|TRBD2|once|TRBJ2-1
CASSLSPGTSSYNEQFF
TGTGCCAGCAGCTTATCCCCCGGGACTAGCTCCTACAATGAGCAGTTCTTC
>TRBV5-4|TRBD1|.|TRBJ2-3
CASSTTGGITDTQYF
TGTGCCAGCAGTACCACAGGGGGCATCACAGATACGCAGTATTTT
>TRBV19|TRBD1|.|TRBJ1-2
CASWTGALGYTF
TGTGCCTCCTGGACAGGGGCGCTTGGCTACACCTTC
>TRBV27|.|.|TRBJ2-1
CASSLSASHEQFF
TGTGCCAGCAGTTTATCGGCTAGCCATGAGCAGTTCTTC
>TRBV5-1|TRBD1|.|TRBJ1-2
CASSAAGTAFYGYTF
TGCGCCAGCAGCGCGGCCGGGACAGCTTTCTATGGCTACACCTTC
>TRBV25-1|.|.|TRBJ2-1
CASSEGSLWEPRSGEQFF
TGTGCCAGCAGTGAAGGTTCGTTGTGGGAGCCTCGGTCCGGTGAGCAGTTCTTC
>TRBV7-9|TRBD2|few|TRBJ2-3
CASSSGTSGRDTQYF
TGTGCCAGCAGCTCCGGGACTAGCGGGAGAGATACGCAGTATTTT
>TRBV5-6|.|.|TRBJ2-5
CASSLGQIKTQYF
TGTGCCAGCAGCTTGGGACAGATCAAGACCCAGTACTTC
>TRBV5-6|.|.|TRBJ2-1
CASSLGQGPSPGYNEQFF
TGTGCCAGCAGCTTGGGTCAGGGGCCCTCGCCGGGGTACAATGAGCAGTTCTTC
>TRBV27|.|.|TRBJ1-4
CASSLSMVGFRRNEKLFF
TGTGCCAGCAGTTTATCGATGGTCGGGTTTCGTAGGAATGAAAAACTGTTTTTT
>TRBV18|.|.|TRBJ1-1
CASSPRGHYNTEAFF
TGTGCCAGCTCACCACGTGGACACTATAACACTGAAGCTTTCTTT
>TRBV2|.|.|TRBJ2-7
CASSETAGSYEQYF
TGTGCCAGCAGTGAAACCGCCGGGAGTTACGAGCAGTACTTC
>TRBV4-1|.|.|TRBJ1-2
CASSQDPVRTVGYTF
TGCGCCAGCAGCCAAGACCCCGTGCGTACGGTGGGCTACACCTTC
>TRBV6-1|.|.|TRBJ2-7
CASRDSLYEQYF
TGTGCCAGCAGGGACAGCCTCTACGAGCAGTACTTC
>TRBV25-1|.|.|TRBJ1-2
CASKAGYYGYTF
TGTGCCAGCAAAGCAGGGTACTATGGCTACACCTTC
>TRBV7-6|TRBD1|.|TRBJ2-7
CASSLSRGHYEQYF
TGTGCCAGCAGCTTATCCAGGGGGCACTACGAGCAGTACTTC
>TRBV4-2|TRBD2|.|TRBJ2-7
CASSQEGGRAYEQYF
TGTGCCAGCAGCCAAGAAGGCGGGAGAGCCTACGAGCAGTACTTC
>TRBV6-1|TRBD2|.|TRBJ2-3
CASSGLSGSEGDTQYF
TGTGCCAGCAGTGGACTTAGCGGGAGTGAGGGAGATACGCAGTATTTT
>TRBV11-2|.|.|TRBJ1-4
CASSITGTPERTNEKLFF
TGTGCCAGCAGTATTACGGGGACACCCGAGAGGACTAATGAAAAACTGTTTTTT
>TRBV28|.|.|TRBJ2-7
CASSLYPAGISYEQYF
TGTGCCAGCAGTTTATACCCAGCGGGTATCTCCTACGAGCAGTACTTC
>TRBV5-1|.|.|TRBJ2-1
CASSPTLSGSSYNEQFF
TGCGCCAGCAGCCCGACCCTTAGCGGAAGCTCCTACAATGAGCAGTTCTTC
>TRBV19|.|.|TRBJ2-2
CASSRGRNTGELFF
TGTGCCAGTAGTAGAGGGAGGAACACCGGGGAGCTGTTTTTT
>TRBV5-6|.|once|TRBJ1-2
CASSAGPRGYGYTF
TGTGCCAGCAGCGCGGGACCCCGAGGGTATGGCTACACCTTC
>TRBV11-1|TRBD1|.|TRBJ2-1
CASTQSLGQGSYNEQFF
TGTGCCAGCACCCAGAGCCTGGGACAGGGGAGCTACAATGAGCAGTTCTTC
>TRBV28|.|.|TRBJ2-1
CASSLIENEQFF
TGTGCCAGCAGTTTAATAGAAAATGAGCAGTTCTTC
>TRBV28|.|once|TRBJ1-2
CASSLGARVLPHYGYTF
TGTGCCAGCAGTTTAGGGGCCAGGGTCCTCCCTCACTATGGCTACACCTTC
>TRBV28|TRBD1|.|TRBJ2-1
CASTDRDNEQFF
TGTGCCAGCACGGACAGGGACAATGAGCAGTTCTTC
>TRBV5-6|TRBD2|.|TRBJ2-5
CASSSGTSGRPLYQETQYF
TGTGCCAGCAGCTCCGGGACTAGCGGGAGGCCCCTCTACCAAGAGACCCAGTACTTC
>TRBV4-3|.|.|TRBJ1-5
CASSHSGRHQPQHF
TGCGCCAGCAGCCACTCGGGGAGGCATCAGCCCCAGCATTTT
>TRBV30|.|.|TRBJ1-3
CAWINTRGVGGAGNTIYF
TGTGCCTGGATTAACACCCGCGGGGTGGGGGGTGCTGGAAACACCATATATTTT
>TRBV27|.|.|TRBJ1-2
CASRQNYGYTF
TGTGCCAGCCGACAGAACTATGGCTACACCTTC
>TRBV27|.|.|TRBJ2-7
CASSFGNLQLYEQYF
TGTGCCAGCAGTTTCGGGAACTTACAGCTGTACGAGCAGTACTTC
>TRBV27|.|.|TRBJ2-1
CASSFSGLQEQFF
TGTGCCAGCAGTTTTAGCGGCCTTCAAGAGCAGTTCTTC
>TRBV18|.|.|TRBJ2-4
CASSPPDRAGAKNIQYF
TGTGCCAGCTCACCACCCGATCGGGCGGGGGCCAAAAACATTCAGTACTTC
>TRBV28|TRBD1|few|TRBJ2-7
CASSPGQGGYEQYF
TGTGCCAGCAGCCCTGGACAGGGCGGGTACGAGCAGTACTTC
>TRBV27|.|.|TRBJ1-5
CASSLRPGGQPQHF
TGTGCCAGCAGTTTAAGGCCGGGGGGCCAGCCCCAGCATTTT
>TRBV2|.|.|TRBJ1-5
CASSREGDQPQHF
TGTGCCAGCAGCAGGGAGGGGGATCAGCCCCAGCATTTT
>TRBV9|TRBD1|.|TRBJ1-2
CASRGQGSNGYTF
TGTGCCAGCAGGGGACAGGGCTCTAATGGCTACACCTTC
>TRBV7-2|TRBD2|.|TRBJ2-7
CASSLDKKRENSYEQYF
TGTGCCAGCAGCTTAGATAAGAAGCGGGAGAACTCCTACGAGCAGTACTTC
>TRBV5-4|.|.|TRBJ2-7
CASSTINSREQYF
TGTGCCAGCAGCACGATCAATTCCCGGGAGCAGTACTTC
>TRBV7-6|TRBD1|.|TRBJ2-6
CASSGRDRLSGANVLTF
TGTGCCAGCAGCGGCCGGGACAGGCTCTCTGGGGCCAACGTCCTGACTTTC
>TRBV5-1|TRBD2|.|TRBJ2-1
CASSKLAGGGNEQFF
TGCGCCAGCAGCAAGTTAGCGGGAGGTGGCAATGAGCAGTTCTTC
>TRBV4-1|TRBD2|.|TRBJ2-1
CASSRLTSGSSPSYNEQFF
TGCGCCAGCAGCCGATTGACTAGCGGGAGTTCGCCCTCCTACAATGAGCAGTTCTTC
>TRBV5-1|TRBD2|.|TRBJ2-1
CASSLGGLAGGHSYYNEQFF
TGCGCCAGCAGCTTGGGGGGACTAGCGGGAGGACACTCCTACTACAATGAGCAGTTCTTC
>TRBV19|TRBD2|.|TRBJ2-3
CASSIDRSPSGVHEDTQYF
TGTGCCAGTAGTATAGATAGATCCCCTAGCGGAGTACACGAGGATACGCAGTATTTT